These 21 T cell receptor beta chains originate from one sample sequenced in a study of CD4 T cells in relation to SARS-CoV-2 and coronaviruses (dated by TCRdb to the early 2020s). The antigens of these receptors remain unknown. CD4+ T cells from unexposed donors were collected before the COVID-19 pandemic (2011-2018). The EasySep CD4+ T cell isolation kit was used to isolate CD4+ T cells once the cultures had run for nine to eleven days. The library came from the immunoSEQ multiplex PCR assay. TCRdb retrieved this table from immuneACCESS and kept in-frame rearrangements only. Not all clones are present; in checked studies, unresolved V genes account for under half, and no reason is known for the remainder. The sample table holds over 25,000 clones, of which approximately 80% were seen once. The top ten clones comprise 14% to 15% of the sample. Sample: CD4+ T cells from PBMCs, cultured in vitro. The receptors were sampled from a human donor in good health.

The chain has TRBV7-2 and TRBJ2-7, with TRBD1 matching 7 bases. The ends lost 0 bases at V and 0 bases at J; junction bases unmatched: 5. Germline loops: CDR1 SGHTA, CDR2 FQGNSA. This CDR3 has 16 residues. The CDR3 DNA follows: TGTGCCAGCAGCTTAGCCCCGGGACAGTCCTCCTACGAGCAGTACTTC. It codes for CASSLAPGQSSYEQYF. The full variable domain, in which reference TRBV7-2 and TRBJ2-7 provide the parts outside the CDR3, is GAGVSQSPSNKVTEKGKDVELRCDPISGHTALYWYRQSLGQGLEFLIYFQGNSAPDKSGLPSDRFSAERTGGSVSTLTIQRTQQEDSAVYLCASSLAPGQSSYEQYFGPGTRLTVT.

The CDR3 protein is CASSSGASGHYGYTF. The CDR3 bases are TGTGCCAGCAGTTCCGGCGCCAGCGGGCACTATGGCTACACCTTC. This chain uses TRBV28 with TRBJ1-2; D uncertain. The CDR3 covers 15 residues. From germline, CDR1 is MDHEN and CDR2 SYDVKM. V gave up 4 bases and J gave up 3 bases, with 15 bases separating them.

V and J are TRBV11-3 and TRBJ1-1; D uncertain. The CDR3 totals 13 residues. The germline CDR1 and CDR2 sequences are SGHNT and YENEEA. The germline V and J ends were trimmed by 5 bases and 1 base, with 8 bases remaining between them. The CDR3 sequence is CASSQLGNTEAFF. The CDR3 bases are TGTGCCAGCAGCCAATTGGGGAACACTGAAGCTTTCTTT.

V and J are TRBV29-1 and TRBJ2-2; tentative D call: TRBD2 (5 bases). This CDR3 contains 13 residues. Trimming stripped 3 bases from V and 6 bases from J, with 11 bases between. Germline lookup yields CDR1 SQVTM and CDR2 ANQGSEA. This CDR3 reads CSVDGVRAGELFF. The CDR3 bases are TGCAGCGTTGACGGGGTTAGGGCCGGGGAGCTGTTTTTT.

This clone was seen a handful of times. The CDR3 nucleotides are TGTGCCAGCAGTTTAAAGCCACAGGGCTATGGCTACACCTTC. It translates to CASSLKPQGYGYTF. The chain employs TRBV27 and TRBJ1-2, with D possibly TRBD1 on 6 matching bases. This CDR3 is built from 14 residues. The V gene's germline CDR1 is MNHEY and CDR2 SMNVEV (reference sequence). Deletions cut 2 bases from V and 4 bases from J, with 11 bases between.

The table lists this clone with a few counts. CDR3 loop: CASSYSYRGVGGELFF. The CDR3 DNA reads TGTGCCAGCAGTTACTCCTACAGGGGCGTCGGCGGGGAGCTGTTTTTT. The chain is built from TRBV6-6 and TRBJ2-2, with 7 positions matching TRBD1. In germline, CDR1 is MNHNY, CDR2 SVGAGI (reference sequence). The trim removed 0 bases at V and 7 bases at J, leaving 8 bases unmatched. This CDR3 contains 16 residues.

The chain joins TRBV4-3 to TRBJ2-3; D assignment may be TRBD1 or TRBD2 (6 bases each). Germline values: CDR1 LGHNA, CDR2 YSLEER. The CDR3 covers 17 residues. Trimming left V 0 bases short and J 3 bases short, with 16 bases between. CDR3 residues: CASSQDGQGRLTDTQYF. The CDR3 DNA follows: TGCGCCAGCAGCCAAGACGGTCAGGGGAGGTTAACAGATACGCAGTATTTT.

This clone was seen a few times. Compared with germline, one end of the junction differs, possibly owing to a read error. The chain is built from TRBV11-2 and TRBJ1-4; D unclear. The CDR3 is made up of 13 amino acids. Germline loops: CDR1 SGHAT, CDR2 FQNNGV. The CDR3 sequence: CASSLESGGMLFF. The CDR3, as DNA: TGTGCCAGCAGCCTAGAAAGCGGAGGGATGCTGTTTTTT.

DNA for the CDR3: TGTGCCAGCAGCCAAACTCTTCTACCGAATTCACCCCTCCACTTT. It translates to CASSQTLLPNSPLHF. V gene TRBV7-2 combines with J gene TRBJ1-6; D not certain. The CDR3 extends over 15 amino acids. The germline V gene encodes CDR1 SGHTA and CDR2 FQGNSA. The V gene lost 5 bases and the J gene lost 7 bases, with 15 bases spanning the gap.

The chain uses TRBV7-2 and TRBJ2-2, with 7 bases identical to TRBD2. V was pared by 1 base and J by 6 bases, with 5 bases of the junction left unmatched. Per germline, CDR1 SGHTA and CDR2 FQGNSA. The CDR3 sequence is 15 residues long. CDR3: CASSLDGRESGELFF. CDR3 DNA sequence: TGTGCCAGCAGCTTAGATGGGAGGGAGTCCGGGGAGCTGTTTTTT.

The chain uses TRBV7-6 and TRBJ1-1; TRBD1 aligns across 9 bases. Germline V gene lookup returns CDR1 SGHVS and CDR2 FNYEAQ. The CDR3 consists of 13 residues. V lost 4 bases to trimming and J lost 3 bases; unmatched junction nucleotides: 0. The DNA for the CDR3 is TGTGCCAGCAGCTGGGACAGGGACACTGAAGCTTTCTTT. Its translation: CASSWDRDTEAFF.

J is TRBJ1-1 and V is TRBV6-2 or TRBV6-3; D gene ambiguous. Trimming removed 4 bases at V and 6 bases at J, with 9 bases between. The CDR3 has 12 residues. CDR1 MNHEY and CDR2 SVGEGT come from the germline V gene. As DNA, the CDR3 is TGTGCCAGCAGTTTCCCGGGCCCTGAAGCTTTCTTT. Translated, it gives CASSFPGPEAFF.

This rearrangement joins TRBV7-2 to TRBJ1-4; unclear D gene. The CDR3 length is 15 residues. The germline V gene encodes CDR1 SGHTA and CDR2 FQGNSA. The V end was cut by 4 bases, the J end by 6 bases, with 15 bases between. CDR3 DNA: TGTGCCAGCAGCTCCGACCCGAACCCAGATGAAAAACTGTTTTTT. It is translated as CASSSDPNPDEKLFF.

This rearrangement joins TRBV25-1 to TRBJ2-2, with 8 bases aligning to TRBD1. V shed 3 bases, J shed 1 base, and the junction held 4 bases outside the gene matches. This CDR3 is 16 amino acids long. Germline V gene sequence: CDR1 MGHDK, CDR2 SYGVNS. The CDR3 region has the DNA TGTGCCAGCAGTGAGCCAGGGACAGGGAACACCGGGGAGCTGTTTTTT. This sequence encodes CASSEPGTGNTGELFF. The entire variable domain, with the rest obtained from reference TRBV25-1 and TRBJ2-2, is as follows: EADIYQTPRYLVIGTGKKITLECSQTMGHDKMYWYQQDPGMELHLIHYSYGVNSTEKGDLSSESTVSRIRTEHFPLTLESARPSHTSQYLCASSEPGTGNTGELFFGEGSRLTVL.

The chain joins TRBV6-2 or TRBV6-3 to TRBJ2-7, with D unresolved. V shed 6 bases and J shed 6 bases, with 12 bases lying between them. Germline V CDR1 and CDR2: MNHEY, SVGEGT. This CDR3 is 12 amino acids long. This CDR3 is CASSLGSGEQYF. The CDR3 bases are TGTGCCAGCAGCCTAGGTTCGGGCGAGCAGTACTTC.

V is TRBV5-1 and J is TRBJ1-2, with D perhaps matching TRBD1 (5 bases). From germline, CDR1 is SGHRS and CDR2 YFSETQ. V gave up 2 bases and J gave up 8 bases, with 13 bases separating them. The CDR3 is made up of 13 amino acids. CDR3 coding DNA: TGCGCCAGCAGCTTTGGCGTCAGGGAAGGCTACACCTTC. This codes for CASSFGVREGYTF.

This clone was counted once. This chain uses TRBV5-4 with TRBJ2-7, with no clear D. Trimming cost V 1 base and J 6 bases, with 14 bases left between them. CDR1 and CDR2 (germline): SGHNT, YYREEE (reference sequence). The CDR3 extends over 14 amino acids. CDR3 nucleotide sequence: TGTGCCAGCAGCTTGTCGCTGAGGCCGGGCGAGCAGTACTTC. It translates to CASSLSLRPGEQYF.

The chain is built from TRBV4-1 and TRBJ1-5; 8 nucleotides match TRBD1. The CDR3 spans 18 residues. Germline loops: CDR1 MGHRA, CDR2 YSYEKL. Germline trimming cut 0 bases from V and 6 bases from J; bases unmatched to any gene: 13. The CDR3: CASSQDLRGQDFGQPQHF. Here the CDR3 DNA reads TGCGCCAGCAGCCAAGATCTGAGGGGACAGGATTTTGGTCAGCCCCAGCATTTT.

CDR3 coding DNA: TGTGCCAGTGCACCAAGGGAGAATGGCTACACCTTC. Amino acids: CASAPRENGYTF. This chain uses TRBV7-2 with TRBJ1-2, with no clear D. The CDR3 sequence is 12 residues long. CDR1 and CDR2 (germline): SGHTA, FQGNSA. Trimming pared 9 bases from V and 6 bases from J, leaving 14 bases between.

The chain recombines TRBV3-1 (or the pseudogene TRBV3-2) with TRBJ2-3; 8 bases fit TRBD2. Looked up from germline, CDR1 is LGHDT and CDR2 is YNNKEL (reference sequence). V lost 2 bases and J lost 0; bases outside the gene matches: 1. The CDR3 totals 15 residues. DNA of the CDR3: TGTGCCAGCAGCCAAACTAGCGGTAGCACAGATACGCAGTATTTT. Translating gives CASSQTSGSTDTQYF.

Regarding this clone: The junction departs from the called germline gene at one end, perhaps through a read error. This chain connects TRBV11-2 to TRBJ2-3, with 7 positions matching TRBD1. Germline-derived CDR1 and CDR2 are SGHAT and FQNNGV. The length of the CDR3 is 17 residues. This CDR3 is CASSLDDRVRPTNTQYF. The CDR3 DNA sequence: TGTGCCAGCAGCTTGGACGACAGGGTCCGCCCCACAAATACGCAGTATTTT.